Listed here are 18 T cell receptor beta chains from one sample, sequenced in a study. TCRdb independently ran MiXCR on the reads; one entry per CDR3 protein. The repertoire holds roughly 6,400 distinct CDR3 sequences, roughly a third seen once, with 22% in the top ten. The sequencing input was blood. The receptors derive from a human donor.

This clonotype is medium-sized by share. The chain couples TRBV18 to TRBJ2-7, with 9 positions matching TRBD1. J lost 4 bases, V lost 5 bases, and 6 bases had no gene match. The germline V gene encodes CDR1 KGHSH and CDR2 LQKENI. The CDR3 loop spans 14 amino acids. Written as DNA, the CDR3 is TGTGCCAGCTCAGCAACAGGGGGCGAGTACGAGCAGTACTTC. Residues: CASSATGGEYEQYF. The variable domain in full, with the rest retrieved from reference TRBV18 and TRBJ2-7, is NAGVMQNPRHLVRRRGQEARLRCSPMKGHSHVYWYRQLPEEGLKFMVYLQKENIIDESGMPKERFSAEFPKEGPSILRIQQVVRGDSAAYFCASSATGGEYEQYFGPGTRLTVT.

V usage is TRBV6-1 and J usage is TRBJ2-2, with 8 nucleotides matching TRBD1. This CDR3 contains 14 residues. Trimming at V came to 5 bases and at J to 3 bases, leaving 2 bases not matched to a gene. Germline values: CDR1 MNHNS, CDR2 SASEGT. The CDR3 DNA sequence: TGTGCCAGCAGTCCGGGACAGGACACCGGGGAGCTGTTTTTT. It translates to CASSPGQDTGELFF.

By sample fraction, this clonotype is medium-sized. The CDR3 nucleotides read TGCAGCGTCCGGACAGGGACTAACACTGAAGCTTTCTTT. Amino acids: CSVRTGTNTEAFF. The V gene is TRBV29-1, the J gene TRBJ1-1; TRBD1 aligns across 8 bases. Germline values: CDR1 SQVTM, CDR2 ANQGSEA. J lost 2 bases, V lost 6 bases, and 5 bases had no gene match. There are 13 residues in the CDR3.

By share, this clonotype counts as medium-sized. The chain recombines TRBV14 with TRBJ2-1; 8 nucleotides align to TRBD1. Germline CDR1 reads SGHDN; CDR2 reads FVKESK. The CDR3 is 17 amino acids. J lost 0 bases, V lost 3 bases, and 7 bases had no gene match. The CDR3 loop is CASSQSTGAGSYNEQFF. DNA for the CDR3: TGTGCCAGCAGCCAGTCGACAGGGGCGGGCTCCTACAATGAGCAGTTCTTC.

The chain links TRBV5-4 to TRBJ1-1, with D unclear. Between the trimmed V and J ends, which lost 4 bases and 5 bases, there was a span of 15 bases. Germline V CDR1 and CDR2: SGHNT, YYREEE (reference sequence). The CDR3 is made up of 14 amino acids. Here the CDR3 reads CASSVDRVGTEAFF. In nucleotides, the CDR3 is TGTGCCAGCAGCGTTGATAGGGTCGGAACTGAAGCTTTCTTT. Using reference TRBV5-4 and TRBJ1-1 for the parts outside the CDR3, the full variable domain is ETGVTQSPTHLIKTRGQQVTLRCSSQSGHNTVSWYQQALGQGPQFIFQYYREEENGRGNFPPRFSGLQFPNYSSELNVNALELDDSALYLCASSVDRVGTEAFFGQGTRLTVV.

This clonotype rates as medium-sized. The chain employs TRBV4-2 and TRBJ2-2, with D maybe TRBD2 (6 bases). The CDR3 consists of 17 residues. Between the trimmed V and J ends, which lost 1 base and 1 base, there was a span of 13 bases. CDR1 is LGHNA, CDR2 YNFKEQ, per germline. As DNA, the CDR3 is TGTGCCAGCAGCCAAGGTCTGGGCGGGATGAACACCGGGGAGCTGTTTTTT. Amino acid sequence: CASSQGLGGMNTGELFF.

This chain uses TRBV20-1 with TRBJ2-1; TRBD2 might be the D (6 bases). Germline V gene sequence: CDR1 DFQATT, CDR2 SNEGSKA (reference sequence). The CDR3 extends over 17 amino acids. CDR3 DNA sequence: TGCAGCCCCCCCTTCGGGGTAGCGGCCTCTGGGTACAATGAGCAGTTCTTC. It translates to CSPPFGVAASGYNEQFF.

With regard to this clonotype: Given a much more abundant clone one base away, this may be a read error. The chain combines TRBV28 with TRBJ2-2; tentatively, D is TRBD1 (5 bases). Germline values: CDR1 MDHEN, CDR2 SYDVKM. This CDR3 region has 15 residues. The chain's CDR3 is CASTPDSLNTRELFF. DNA for the CDR3: TGTGCCAGCACCCCTGACAGCCTAAACACCAGGGAGCTGTTTTTT.

This clonotype rates as medium-sized. V and J are TRBV29-1 and TRBJ1-1, with D uncertain. Germline-derived CDR1 and CDR2 are SQVTM and ANQGSEA. The CDR3 length is 13 residues. Trimming removed 5 bases from V and 3 bases from J, with 13 bases in between. The CDR3 loop reads CSVSPSSYTEAFF. The CDR3 DNA sequence: TGCAGCGTTTCCCCGAGTAGTTACACTGAAGCTTTCTTT.

CDR3 region: CSSSSSISGRHGGTYNEQFF. CDR3 bases: TGCAGTAGCAGCAGTTCGATAAGCGGCCGCCATGGAGGGACCTACAATGAGCAGTTCTTC. The V gene is TRBV20-1, the J gene TRBJ2-1; the D gene is possibly TRBD2 (6 bases). The V and J ends lost 8 bases and 2 bases respectively, with 34 bases between them. The CDR3 runs 20 residues. The germline V gene encodes CDR1 DFQATT and CDR2 SNEGSKA (reference sequence).

This clonotype has at least ten counts. The rearrangement uses TRBV5-1 and TRBJ2-1; no reliable D call. V lost 1 base to trimming and J lost 11 bases, with 16 bases between them. The CDR3 is 14 residues long. Germline CDR1 and CDR2: SGHRS and YFSETQ. DNA of the CDR3: TGCGCCAGCAGCTTGAGTTGGCAGGCAGGCCAGCAGTTCTTC. This codes for CASSLSWQAGQQFF.

The chain recombines TRBV20-1 with TRBJ2-7; D is tentatively TRBD1 or TRBD2 (5 bases each). Trimming stripped 6 bases from V and 0 bases from J, with 12 bases between. The CDR3 consists of 13 residues. Germline V gene sequence: CDR1 DFQATT, CDR2 SNEGSKA (reference sequence). Here the CDR3 reads CSAPGTYSYEQYF. CDR3 in DNA: TGCAGTGCCCCCGGGACCTACTCCTACGAGCAGTACTTC.

J is TRBJ1-5 and V is TRBV29-1; no firm D call. CDR1 and CDR2 from the germline V gene are SQVTM and ANQGSEA. This CDR3 has 15 residues. V lost 4 bases and J lost 3, with 16 bases in between. This chain's CDR3 is CSVAYGSGYNQPQHF. Here the CDR3 DNA reads TGCAGCGTTGCTTATGGGAGCGGATACAATCAGCCCCAGCATTTT.

The table lists this clonotype with many counts. The V gene is TRBV4-2, the J gene TRBJ1-1, with D possibly being TRBD1 (5 bases). This CDR3 region has 15 residues. CDR1 and CDR2 from the germline V gene are LGHNA and YNFKEQ. Trimming stripped 0 bases from V and 3 bases from J, with 11 bases between. CDR3 nucleotides: TGTGCCAGCAGCCAAGATACAGGTCCGGACACTGAAGCTTTCTTT. Its translation is CASSQDTGPDTEAFF.

This clonotype appeared many times. This chain connects TRBV18 to TRBJ1-1; D not certain. This CDR3 comprises 14 residues. Looked up from germline, CDR1 is KGHSH and CDR2 is LQKENI. Trimming shortened V by 4 bases and J by 3 bases, and 12 bases separated the two germline ends. Here the CDR3 reads CASSRLGLHTEAFF. For the CDR3, the DNA is TGTGCCAGCTCACGGCTCGGGCTCCACACTGAAGCTTTCTTT.

The chain employs TRBV13 and TRBJ2-4, with no clear D. CDR1 is PRHDT, CDR2 FYEKMQ, per germline (reference sequence). V shed 0 bases and J shed 7 bases, with 7 bases lying between them. The CDR3 has 13 amino acids. CDR3 amino acids: CASSLGHSNIQYF. The DNA for the CDR3 is TGTGCCAGCAGCTTAGGTCATTCGAACATTCAGTACTTC.

This chain links TRBV20-1 with TRBJ2-1; TRBD2 matches at 9 bases. The junction had 6 bases not matched to a gene; V was cut back by 1 base and J by 5 bases. The CDR3 has 15 amino acids. Germline values: CDR1 DFQATT, CDR2 SNEGSKA (reference sequence). CDR3 loop: CSARVLAGINNEQFF. In DNA form, the CDR3 reads TGCAGTGCTAGAGTGCTAGCGGGAATTAACAATGAGCAGTTCTTC.

Within the sample, this clonotype is medium-sized. V gene TRBV20-1 combines with J gene TRBJ1-1, with 8 bases matching TRBD1. Germline CDR1 DFQATT, CDR2 SNEGSKA (reference sequence). The CDR3 spans 13 residues. Unmatched junction bases numbered 2, after V lost 4 bases and J lost 1 base. This CDR3 reads CSATGQGNTEAFF. Here the CDR3 DNA reads TGCAGTGCTACCGGACAGGGGAACACTGAAGCTTTCTTT.